This T cell receptor (beta chain) was retrieved from a study of shared clonotypes between healthy human individuals. Study in general: Researchers assigned three CD4 naive, three CD4 memory, two CD8 naive and one CD8 memory plate to each donor.

Study conclusions and caveats: Shared clonotypes across all four donors exceeded non-shared ones in generation probability. Richness estimates generally favored naive over memory subsets.

The CDR3 loop spans 13 amino acids. Trimming removed 0 bases at V and 7 bases at J, with 9 bases between. Per the germline V gene, CDR1 is MNHNY and CDR2 is SVGAGI (reference sequence). Comment on this clone: Its antigen is unknown.

Replicate PCRs run on sorted subsets employed 200 ng DNA, 25,000 to 35,000 T cell genomes. Assay used: immunoSEQ multiplex PCR; TCRdb lists only in-frame clones, some missing. The repertoire holds some 2,400,000 clones, with around 95% as singletons. The sequence was obtained from a man between 18 and 35 years old in good health. Sequencing was done on a sample of naive CD4+ T cells sorted from blood. The subset was: CD45RA+ positively selected. The genes are TRBV6-6 and TRBJ1-2; D ambiguous. CDR3: CASSYSIPGGYTF. CDR3 DNA: TGTGCCAGCAGTTACTCGATTCCAGGTGGCTACACCTTC.